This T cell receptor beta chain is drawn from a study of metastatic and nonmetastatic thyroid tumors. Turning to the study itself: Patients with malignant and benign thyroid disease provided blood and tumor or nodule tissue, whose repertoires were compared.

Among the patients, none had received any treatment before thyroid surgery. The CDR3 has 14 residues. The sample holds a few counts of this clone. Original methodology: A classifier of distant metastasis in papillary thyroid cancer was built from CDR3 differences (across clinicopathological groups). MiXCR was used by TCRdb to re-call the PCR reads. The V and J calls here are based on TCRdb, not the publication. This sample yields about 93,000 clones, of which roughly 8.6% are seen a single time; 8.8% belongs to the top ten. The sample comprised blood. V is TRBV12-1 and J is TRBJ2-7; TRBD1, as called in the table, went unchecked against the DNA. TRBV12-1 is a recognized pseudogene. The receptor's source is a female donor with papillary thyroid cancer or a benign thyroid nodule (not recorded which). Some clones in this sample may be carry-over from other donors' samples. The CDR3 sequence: CASSTGTGGYEQYF. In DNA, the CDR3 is TGTGCCAGCAGTACCGGGACAGGGGGCTACGAGCAGTACTTC.